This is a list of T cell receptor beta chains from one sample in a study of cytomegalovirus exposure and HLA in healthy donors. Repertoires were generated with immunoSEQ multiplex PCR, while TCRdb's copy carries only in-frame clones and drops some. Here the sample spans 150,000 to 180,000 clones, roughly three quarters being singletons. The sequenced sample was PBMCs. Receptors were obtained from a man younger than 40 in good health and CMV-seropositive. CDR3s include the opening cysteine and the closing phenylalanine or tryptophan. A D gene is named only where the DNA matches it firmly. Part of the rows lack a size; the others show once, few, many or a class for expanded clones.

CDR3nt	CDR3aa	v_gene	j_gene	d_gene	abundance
TGTGCCAGCTCACCAGGGGAGGTCTATGGCTACACCTTC	CASSPGEVYGYTF	TRBV18	TRBJ1-2	NA	once
TGTGCCAGCTCACCAGTCGAGCGGAACACTGAAGCTTTCTTT	CASSPVERNTEAFF	TRBV18	TRBJ1-1	NA	NA
TGTGCCATCAGTGAGTCGAGTAGGCAGGGTGTTGGGCAGTACTTC	CAISESSRQGVGQYF	TRBV10-3	TRBJ2-7	NA	NA
TGTGCCTGGAGTGAGGCTAGGTTAGCCAAAAACATTCAGTACTTC	CAWSEARLAKNIQYF	TRBV30	TRBJ2-4	NA	few
TGTGCCAGCAGTCGAACGGGACTTGAAGAGACCCAGTACTTC	CASSRTGLEETQYF	TRBV7-9	TRBJ2-5	NA	NA
TGTGCCAGCTCACCCCGCCAGACAAGCACTGAAGCTTTCTTT	CASSPRQTSTEAFF	TRBV18	TRBJ1-1	NA	once
TGTGCCAGCGATAGGGGGAGCTCCTATAATTCACCCCTCCACTTT	CASDRGSSYNSPLHF	TRBV6-7	TRBJ1-6	NA	NA
TGTGCCAGCCTTGGGGGGGCCCCCCTTTACGAGCAGTACTTC	CASLGGAPLYEQYF	TRBV25-1	TRBJ2-7	NA	NA
TGCGCCAGCAGCCAAGATCCCAGCTCCTACGAGCAGTACTTC	CASSQDPSSYEQYF	TRBV4-3	TRBJ2-7	NA	NA
TGTGCCAGCAGCGTAGGACTAGCGCGGACCTACGAGCAGTACTTC	CASSVGLARTYEQYF	TRBV9	TRBJ2-7	TRBD2	NA
TGTGCCAGCAGCCTACGGGGGACTGAAGCTTTCTTT	CASSLRGTEAFF	TRBV5-8	TRBJ1-1	NA	NA